The 28 T cell receptor beta chains given below trace back to one sample, sequenced in a study of shared clonotypes between healthy human individuals. The data were produced by immunoSEQ multiplex PCR, yet TCRdb's version contains in-frame clones alone and is incomplete. The table includes about 670,000 clones, less than 80% detected once. The sequencing sample was made of memory CD4+ T cells sorted from blood. The subset denotes: CD45RA-negative fraction. All receptors derive from a woman aged 25 to 39 in good health.

The rearrangement uses TRBV11-1 and TRBJ2-3; D is possibly TRBD1 or TRBD2 (5 bases each). CDR1 is SGHAT and CDR2 is FQDESV in the germline V gene (reference sequence). V lost 0 bases, J lost 5 bases, and 9 bases lay in between. The CDR3 length is 14 residues. CDR3 in DNA: TGTGCCAGCAGCTTAGCGCAGAGGGGAGATACGCAGTATTTT. Protein sequence: CASSLAQRGDTQYF.

The rearrangement joins TRBV5-4 to TRBJ1-2; D is unclear. With 3 bases removed from V and 6 bases from J, the gap between germline ends came to 6 bases. Germline assignment: CDR1 SGHNT and CDR2 YYREEE (reference sequence). The CDR3 has 11 amino acids. The CDR3 reads CASSSWDGYTF. In DNA, the CDR3 is TGTGCCAGCAGCTCGTGGGATGGCTACACCTTC.

The chain recombines TRBV10-3 with TRBJ1-3, with TRBD1 matching 9 bases. This CDR3 spans 14 amino acids. V shed 4 bases, J shed 4 bases, and the junction held 2 bases outside the gene matches. From germline, CDR1 is ENHRY and CDR2 SYGVKD. Written as DNA, the CDR3 is TGTGCCATCAGTGTCGGGACAGGGGGAAACACCATATATTTT. This encodes CAISVGTGGNTIYF.

The V and J genes are TRBV19 and TRBJ1-1; 8 bases match TRBD1. The CDR3 runs 15 residues. The germline V gene encodes CDR1 LNHDA and CDR2 SQIVND (reference sequence). The V gene end was trimmed by 1 base and the J gene end by 1 base; junction bases not matched to a gene: 2. This chain's CDR3 is CASSIGGQGNTEAFF. CDR3 sequence (DNA): TGTGCCAGTAGTATAGGCGGACAGGGGAACACTGAAGCTTTCTTT.

The chain uses TRBV11-2 and TRBJ2-2; the match to TRBD1 covers 7 bases. Looked up from germline, CDR1 is SGHAT and CDR2 is FQNNGV. The length of the CDR3 is 17 residues. Trimming took 4 bases from V and 0 from J; bases not matched to a gene: 8. CDR3 in amino acids: CASSSTGTAANTGELFF. The CDR3 DNA sequence: TGTGCCAGCAGCTCGACCGGGACAGCAGCGAACACCGGGGAGCTGTTTTTT.

J is TRBJ1-2 and V is TRBV28, with 7 bases matching TRBD1. This CDR3 region has 15 residues. Germline V CDR1 and CDR2: MDHEN, SYDVKM. Trimming removed 2 bases from V and 4 bases from J; junction bases left unmatched: 7. The CDR3 nucleotides are TGTGCCAGCAGTTTAGGCCAGGGGGACACCTATGGCTACACCTTC. Protein product: CASSLGQGDTYGYTF.

The V call is TRBV27, the J call TRBJ1-2; 8 bases align to TRBD1. Germline CDR1 is MNHEY and CDR2 is SMNVEV (reference sequence). The CDR3 is 15 residues long. The junction had 9 bases not matched to a gene; V was cut back by 1 base and J by 8 bases. The CDR3 nucleotides are TGTGCCAGCAGTTTATTGACCCAGGGGGCCGGGGGCTACACCTTC. Its protein is CASSLLTQGAGGYTF.

Regarding this clone: Other DNA sequences in this sample translate to the same CDR3. This rearrangement joins TRBV7-9 to TRBJ1-2, with D unresolved. The length of the CDR3 is 13 residues. V dropped 4 bases and J dropped 4 bases, with 10 bases sitting between them. Germline CDR1 reads SEHNR; CDR2 reads FQNEAQ (reference sequence). In DNA form, the CDR3 reads TGTGCCAGCAGCTCGGGTGGATCCTATGGCTACACCTTC. Translating gives CASSSGGSYGYTF.

The J gene is TRBJ2-5, the V gene TRBV19; 16 nucleotides match TRBD2. Germline V CDR1 and CDR2: LNHDA, SQIVND (reference sequence). The V segment lost 5 bases and the J segment 5 bases; nucleotides outside the gene matches: 5. The CDR3 length is 16 residues. The CDR3 here is CASSGTSGRALETQYF. The CDR3 DNA reads as TGTGCCAGTAGTGGGACTAGCGGGAGGGCCTTGGAGACCCAGTACTTC.

At least ten counts were recorded for this clone. The rearrangement links TRBV18 to TRBJ1-1, with 12 nucleotides matching TRBD1. After removal of 5 bases from V and 5 bases from J, the junction contained 3 bases not matched to a gene. The CDR3 has 14 amino acids. Per the germline V gene, CDR1 is KGHSH and CDR2 is LQKENI. CDR3 sequence (DNA): TGTGCCAGCTCAGGGGACAGGGGGCAAACTGAAGCTTTCTTT. Its translation: CASSGDRGQTEAFF.

The rearrangement links TRBV11-1 to TRBJ2-1, with a tentative D call TRBD1 (5 bases). V was clipped by 4 bases and J by 0 bases, with 10 bases between them. This CDR3 is built from 15 residues. Germline-derived CDR1 and CDR2 are SGHAT and FQDESV (reference sequence). In DNA form, the CDR3 reads TGTGCCAGCAGCTCAGGGCCCAACTCCTACAATGAGCAGTTCTTC. Amino acids: CASSSGPNSYNEQFF.

The J gene is TRBJ2-7, the V gene TRBV18; D is possibly TRBD2 (5 bases). The V gene lost 1 base and the J gene lost 1 base, with 14 bases spanning the gap. Looked up from germline, CDR1 is KGHSH and CDR2 is LQKENI. The length of the CDR3 is 16 residues. This CDR3 is CASSPHEAAQSYEQYF. The CDR3 DNA reads TGTGCCAGCTCACCACACGAAGCGGCCCAATCCTACGAGCAGTACTTC.

The chain links TRBV7-2 to TRBJ1-1, with TRBD1 as a possible D gene (6 bases). Per the germline V gene, CDR1 is SGHTA and CDR2 is FQGNSA. V shed 0 bases and J shed 3 bases, with 8 bases lying between them. CDR3 length: 14 residues. The CDR3 DNA reads TGTGCCAGCAGCTTAGCGGGGGGGCACACTGAAGCTTTCTTT. It encodes CASSLAGGHTEAFF. The full variable domain, its missing parts supplied by reference TRBV7-2 and TRBJ1-1, is GAGVSQSPSNKVTEKGKDVELRCDPISGHTALYWYRQSLGQGLEFLIYFQGNSAPDKSGLPSDRFSAERTGGSVSTLTIQRTQQEDSAVYLCASSLAGGHTEAFFGQGTRLTVV.

The chain is built from TRBV2 and TRBJ1-1; no definite D call. This CDR3 has 14 amino acids. Germline CDR1 is SNHLY and CDR2 is FYNNEI. V was clipped by 6 bases and J by 0 bases, with 11 bases between them. CDR3 sequence reads: CASRPTDLNTEAFF. For the CDR3, the DNA is TGTGCCAGCAGGCCTACAGACTTGAACACTGAAGCTTTCTTT.

The V call is TRBV5-1, the J call TRBJ2-1; 13 bases align to TRBD2. With V trimmed by 4 bases and J by 3 bases, 7 bases remained unmatched. Per the germline V gene, CDR1 is SGHRS and CDR2 is YFSETQ. The CDR3 loop spans 17 amino acids. CDR3: CASSNTSGRAFYNEQFF. CDR3 DNA sequence: TGCGCCAGCAGCAATACTAGCGGGAGGGCCTTCTACAATGAGCAGTTCTTC.

A word on this clone: With only one base between it and a far larger clone, this is likely a read error. This rearrangement joins TRBV29-1 to TRBJ2-3; no clear D gene. CDR1 is SQVTM, CDR2 ANQGSEA, per germline. This CDR3 has 14 amino acids. Here the CDR3 DNA reads TGCAGCATTGAAGAGCAGGTTAGCACAGATACGCAGTATTTT. Translation: CSIEEQVSTDTQYF.

This clone was detected ten times or more. The J gene is TRBJ2-1, the V gene TRBV27; the match to TRBD2 covers 10 bases. The junction had 15 bases not matched to a gene; V was cut back by 4 bases and J by 3 bases. Germline V gene data show CDR1 as MNHEY and CDR2 as SMNVEV (reference sequence). The CDR3 length is 19 residues. CDR3 nucleotide sequence: TGTGCCAGCAGTTCGATTTTATCAGGGACTAGCGACAGCTACAATGAGCAGTTCTTC. It is translated as CASSSILSGTSDSYNEQFF.

This rearrangement joins TRBV29-1 to TRBJ2-1; no clear D. CDR3 length equals 15 residues. The V end lost 1 base, the J end lost 2 bases, and 12 bases lay between the germline ends. CDR1 is SQVTM, CDR2 ANQGSEA, per germline. The chain's CDR3 is CSVEGAWGTYNEQFF. CDR3 coding DNA: TGCAGCGTTGAAGGGGCCTGGGGTACCTACAATGAGCAGTTCTTC.

The chain joins TRBV27 to TRBJ2-7; tentatively, D is TRBD1 (6 bases). The germline V gene encodes CDR1 MNHEY and CDR2 SMNVEV (reference sequence). The V end was cut by 5 bases, the J end by 4 bases, with 9 bases between. The CDR3 runs to 12 residues. The CDR3 protein is CASSKQGYEQYF. CDR3 coding DNA: TGTGCCAGCAGTAAACAGGGATACGAGCAGTACTTC.

There are a few counts of this clone. The chain has TRBV7-8 and TRBJ2-1; 12 bases fit TRBD2. CDR3 length: 15 amino acids. With V trimmed by 10 bases and J by 4 bases, 8 bases remained unmatched. Germline CDR1 and CDR2: SGHVS and FQNEAQ. The CDR3 sequence: CATGGLAGAYNEQFF. In DNA form, the CDR3 reads TGTGCCACAGGGGGACTAGCGGGTGCATACAATGAGCAGTTCTTC.

The chain couples TRBV28 to TRBJ2-7; D call uncertain. This CDR3 is built from 13 residues. V was clipped by 2 bases and J by 6 bases, with 11 bases between them. Germline V gene sequence: CDR1 MDHEN, CDR2 SYDVKM. CDR3 sequence (DNA): TGTGCCAGCAGTTTAGTCTCCCCCAGCGAGCAGTACTTC. It specifies CASSLVSPSEQYF.

V gene TRBV27 combines with J gene TRBJ2-7; 7 positions agree with TRBD1. After removal of 3 bases from V and 1 base from J, the junction contained 6 bases not matched to a gene. Per germline, CDR1 MNHEY and CDR2 SMNVEV (reference sequence). This CDR3 contains 15 residues. CDR3 sequence reads: CASSFDRDRSYEQYF. The CDR3 DNA is TGTGCCAGCAGTTTTGACCGGGACAGATCCTACGAGCAGTACTTC.

This clone was seen more than once but under ten times. This chain joins TRBV19 and TRBJ2-5; perhaps TRBD1 as D (6 bases). CDR3 size: 14 residues. V gave up 5 bases and J gave up 0 bases, with 10 bases separating them. Germline V gene data show CDR1 as LNHDA and CDR2 as SQIVND (reference sequence). The CDR3 DNA sequence: TGTGCCAGTAGTGGGGACACCAACCAAGAGACCCAGTACTTC. It yields the protein CASSGDTNQETQYF. The variable domain in full, with the rest retrieved from reference TRBV19 and TRBJ2-5, is DGGITQSPKYLFRKEGQNVTLSCEQNLNHDAMYWYRQDPGQGLRLIYYSQIVNDFQKGDIAEGYSVSREKKESFPLTVTSAQKNPTAFYLCASSGDTNQETQYFGPGTRLLVL.

This clone has more than one count but fewer than ten. The V gene is TRBV19, the J gene TRBJ2-1, with TRBD2 matching over 12 bases. Germline CDR1 LNHDA, CDR2 SQIVND (reference sequence). The CDR3 totals 15 residues. V lost 3 bases to trimming and J lost 8 bases; unmatched junction nucleotides: 5. The CDR3 coding sequence is TGTGCCAGTAGTATTGGGACTAGCGGGTGGTATGAGCAGTTCTTC. Translated, it gives CASSIGTSGWYEQFF.

The rearrangement uses TRBV19 and TRBJ1-1; 9 nucleotides align to TRBD1. The germline gives CDR1 LNHDA, CDR2 SQIVND (reference sequence). V dropped 6 bases and J dropped 5; count of bases not matched to a gene: 10. The CDR3 consists of 15 residues. The CDR3 sequence is CASRPGQGKVTEAFF. In DNA, the CDR3 is TGTGCCAGTAGGCCGGGACAGGGAAAGGTGACTGAAGCTTTCTTT.

The chain links TRBV6-5 to TRBJ2-7, with 15 bases lining up with TRBD2. This CDR3 comprises 15 residues. Germline CDR1 MNHEY, CDR2 SVGAGI. Trimming took 5 bases from V and 4 from J; bases not matched to a gene: 3. The DNA for the CDR3 is TGTGCCAGCAGTGCGGGACTAGCGGGAGGATACGAGCAGTACTTC. Its protein is CASSAGLAGGYEQYF.

The chain combines TRBV2 with TRBJ1-4; 8 positions match TRBD1. J lost 3 bases, V lost 10 bases, and 7 bases had no gene match. Germline V gene sequence: CDR1 SNHLY, CDR2 FYNNEI. CDR3 length: 14 amino acids. The CDR3 DNA sequence: TGTGCCACGAGGGGGACAGGCCCTAATGAAAAACTGTTTTTT. Its protein is CATRGTGPNEKLFF. Based on the CDR3 plus reference TRBV2 and TRBJ1-4, the full variable domain is EPEVTQTPSHQVTQMGQEVILRCVPISNHLYFYWYRQILGQKVEFLVSFYNNEISEKSEIFDDQFSVERPDGSNFTLKIRSTKLEDSAMYFCATRGTGPNEKLFFGSGTQLSVL.

The genes are TRBV29-1 and TRBJ2-5; 8 bases map to TRBD2. This CDR3 contains 13 residues. Germline assignment: CDR1 SQVTM and CDR2 ANQGSEA. J was trimmed by 5 bases and V by 4 bases; bases with no gene match: 6. In nucleotides, the CDR3 is TGCAGCGTTGTTCGGGGGGGCATGGAGACCCAGTACTTC. Its protein is CSVVRGGMETQYF.